Below are 11 T cell receptor beta chains sequenced from a single sample in a study of T-cell memory formation after mild COVID-19 (TCRdb year 2021). Library construction relied on 5' RACE. For sequencing, an Illumina NovaSeq 6000 was employed. TCRdb itself trimmed the public reads at Q25 with fastp, ran MiXCR and retained productive beta chains. Each record represents a unique CDR3 protein, reported with the most common genes and DNA among its rows. This sample lists about 540,000 distinct CDR3 sequences; about a fifth were detected once. The ten largest clones represent 12% of the sample. The specimen sequenced was PBMCs or a T cell subset sorted from them (not recorded which). These receptors came from an adult woman who had mild COVID-19 (a few samples of this study predate the infection). The sample titles of this study are shuffled in the database, so cell type and time point are left out; the donor was told from shared clones.

A few counts support this clonotype. The chain is built from TRBV12-3 or TRBV12-4 and TRBJ2-2; the match to TRBD2 covers 8 bases. This CDR3 region has 14 residues. The trim removed 5 bases at V and 6 bases at J, leaving 5 bases unmatched. CDR3 region: CASSDGGLAGELFF. Written as DNA, the CDR3 is TGTGCCAGCAGTGACGGGGGACTAGCCGGGGAGCTGTTTTTT.

This clonotype showed up just a few times. The chain is built from TRBV7-8 and TRBJ2-7; possibly TRBD1 for D (6 bases). From germline, CDR1 is SGHVS and CDR2 FQNEAQ. The CDR3 spans 14 residues. Trimming left V 1 base short and J 2 bases short, with 9 bases between. In DNA form, the CDR3 reads TGTGCCAGCAGCTTAGTACAGGGAACCTACGAGCAGTACTTC. This gives the protein CASSLVQGTYEQYF. The variable domain in full, completed from reference TRBV7-8 and TRBJ2-7, reads GAGVSQSPRYKVAKRGQDVALRCDPISGHVSLFWYQQALGQGPEFLTYFQNEAQLDKSGLPSDRFFAERPEGSVSTLKIQRTQQEDSAVYLCASSLVQGTYEQYFGPGTRLTVT.

The chain joins TRBV7-9 to TRBJ2-5; D gene uncertain. Trimming removed 3 bases at V and 0 bases at J, with 8 bases between. The length of the CDR3 is 14 residues. Looked up from germline, CDR1 is SEHNR and CDR2 is FQNEAQ (reference sequence). Here the CDR3 DNA reads TGTGCCAGCAGCTTCGGACGGTACCAAGAGACCCAGTACTTC. Translated: CASSFGRYQETQYF.

The rearrangement joins TRBV7-6 to TRBJ2-2, with 8 bases identical to TRBD1. The CDR3 runs 16 residues. V gave up 0 bases and J gave up 6 bases; unmatched junction bases: 6. The germline gives CDR1 SGHVS, CDR2 FNYEAQ. The CDR3 DNA is TGTGCCAGCAGCTTAGCGACAGGGGCCGAATCCGGGGAGCTGTTTTTT. It yields the protein CASSLATGAESGELFF.

Many counts were recorded for this clonotype. The rearrangement uses TRBV30 and TRBJ2-7; tentative D call: TRBD2 (7 bases). In germline, CDR1 is GTSNPN, CDR2 SVGIG (reference sequence). The CDR3 has 14 residues. V lost 4 bases to trimming and J lost 0 bases, with 13 bases between them. CDR3 sequence (DNA): TGTGCCTGGAAGGGGGGAGGGAGCTCCTACGAGCAGTACTTC. Encoded protein: CAWKGGGSSYEQYF. The whole variable domain, remainder taken from reference TRBV30 and TRBJ2-7, is SQTIHQWPATLVQPVGSPLSLECTVEGTSNPNLYWYRQAAGRGLQLLFYSVGIGQISSEVPQNLSASRPQDRQFILSSKKLLLSDSGFYLCAWKGGGSSYEQYFGPGTRLTVT.

This clonotype came up a few times. The gene calls are TRBV7-2 and TRBJ2-5; D unclear. This CDR3 has 11 residues. V lost 1 base to trimming and J lost 7 bases, with 4 bases between them. The germline CDR1 and CDR2 sequences are SGHTA and FQGNSA. Here the CDR3 reads CASSLEVTQYF. DNA of the CDR3: TGTGCCAGCAGCTTAGAGGTGACCCAGTACTTC. Drawing the rest from reference TRBV7-2 and TRBJ2-5, the complete variable domain is GAGVSQSPSNKVTEKGKDVELRCDPISGHTALYWYRQSLGQGLEFLIYFQGNSAPDKSGLPSDRFSAERTGGSVSTLTIQRTQQEDSAVYLCASSLEVTQYFGPGTRLLVL.

This CDR3 reads CASSPGDMGVDYEQYF. The DNA of the CDR3 is TGTGCCAGCAGCCCAGGGGACATGGGGGTCGACTACGAGCAGTACTTC. The V call is TRBV6-2 or TRBV6-3, the J call TRBJ2-7; D may be TRBD1 (6 bases). CDR1 and CDR2 (germline): MNHEY, SVGEGT. The CDR3 extends over 16 amino acids. V was pared by 6 bases and J by 3 bases, with 21 bases between.

This clonotype was picked up many times. V and J are TRBV20-1 and TRBJ2-3, with TRBD2 matching over 11 bases. The CDR3 is 14 residues long. The germline gives CDR1 DFQATT, CDR2 SNEGSKA (reference sequence). The V and J ends lost 4 bases and 4 bases, in that order; junction bases with no gene match: 4. In nucleotides, the CDR3 is TGCAGTGCTACGACTAGCGGGGAACCAGATACGCAGTATTTT. Translation: CSATTSGEPDTQYF.

In its sample, this clonotype was seen a few times. The chain uses TRBV20-1 and TRBJ1-2; D unclear. Deletions cut 0 bases from V and 3 bases from J, with 8 bases between. The CDR3 consists of 13 residues. The germline gives CDR1 DFQATT, CDR2 SNEGSKA (reference sequence). The CDR3 DNA is TGCAGTGCTAGAGATCCGCCAGACTATGGCTACACCTTC. Its protein product is CSARDPPDYGYTF.

The chain has TRBV6-2 or TRBV6-3 and TRBJ2-3, with 9 bases matching TRBD2. The length of the CDR3 is 17 residues. CDR1 is MNHEY, CDR2 SVGEGT, per germline. V was clipped by 6 bases and J by 4 bases; unmatched bases: 14. For the CDR3, the DNA is TGTGCCAGCAGCTTCACGAATAAGCGGGAGGAGGCAGATACGCAGTATTTT. Translating gives CASSFTNKREEADTQYF.

This clonotype was found a few times. This chain links TRBV7-8 with TRBJ1-1; 8 nucleotides line up with TRBD1. The CDR3 is made up of 15 amino acids. In germline, CDR1 is SGHVS, CDR2 FQNEAQ. V gave up 1 base and J gave up 4 bases; unmatched junction bases: 5. The CDR3 DNA follows: TGTGCCAGCAGCTTAGGCAGGGGGCGGAGCACTGAAGCTTTCTTT. Translated, it gives CASSLGRGRSTEAFF.